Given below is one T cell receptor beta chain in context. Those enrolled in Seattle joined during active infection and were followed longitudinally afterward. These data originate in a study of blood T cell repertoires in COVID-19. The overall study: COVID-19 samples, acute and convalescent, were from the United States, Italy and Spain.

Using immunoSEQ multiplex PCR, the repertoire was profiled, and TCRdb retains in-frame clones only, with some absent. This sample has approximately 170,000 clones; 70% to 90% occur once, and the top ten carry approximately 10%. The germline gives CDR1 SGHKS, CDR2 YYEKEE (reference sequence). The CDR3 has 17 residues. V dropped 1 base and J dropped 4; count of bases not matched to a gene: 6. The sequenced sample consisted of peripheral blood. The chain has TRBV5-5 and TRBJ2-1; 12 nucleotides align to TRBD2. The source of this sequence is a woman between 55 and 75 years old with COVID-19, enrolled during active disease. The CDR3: CASSLRLAGALYNEQFF. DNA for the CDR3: TGTGCCAGCAGCTTGCGACTAGCGGGAGCTTTATACAATGAGCAGTTCTTC.